Sequencing of this T cell receptor beta chain was carried out in a study of blood T cell repertoires in COVID-19. CDR1 is SGHDT and CDR2 is YYEEEE in the germline V gene. This CDR3 spans 16 amino acids. The V and J ends lost 0 bases and 6 bases respectively, with 18 bases between them. The data were produced by immunoSEQ multiplex PCR, yet TCRdb's version contains in-frame clones alone and is incomplete. The sample consists of 200,000 to 300,000 clones, 75% to 85% of them appearing once. The chain is built from TRBV5-6 and TRBJ2-5; possible D gene TRBD1, 6 bases. The receptor was derived from an older woman with active or convalescent COVID-19. The material sequenced was peripheral blood. In nucleotides, the CDR3 is TGTGCCAGCAGCTTGGGGTCTAGGGGGTGGGAAAAGACCCAGTACTTC. Its protein product is CASSLGSRGWEKTQYF.